The 5 T cell receptor beta chains reported below all come from one sample, sequenced in a study of technical replicates of blood from a few donors. The data were produced by immunoSEQ multiplex PCR, yet TCRdb's version contains in-frame clones alone and is incomplete. The table has about 73,000 clones, 93% seen once; the top ten hold 0.25%. Sequences were obtained from T cells isolated from PBMCs. Every receptor here comes from a human donor in good health.

A remark on this clone: The same CDR3 arises from other DNA sequences in this sample as well. This chain connects TRBV5-1 to TRBJ2-7, with a tentative D call TRBD1 (5 bases). The CDR3 extends over 15 amino acids. Looked up from germline, CDR1 is SGHRS and CDR2 is YFSETQ. V shed 0 bases and J shed 0 bases, with 10 bases lying between them. The CDR3 bases are TGCGCCAGCAGCTTGGAGCAGGGATCCTCCTACGAGCAGTACTTC. This translates into CASSLEQGSSYEQYF.

This chain uses TRBV4-1 with TRBJ2-7, with D perhaps matching TRBD2 (5 bases). V was shortened by 1 base and J by 4 bases, with 14 bases between the two germline ends. The CDR3 runs to 15 residues. The germline V gene has CDR1 MGHRA and CDR2 YSYEKL. DNA for the CDR3: TGCGCCAGCAGCCAAGTGCTAGCCCCTAAATACGAGCAGTACTTC. It translates to CASSQVLAPKYEQYF.

V is TRBV7-9 and J is TRBJ1-1; 8 nucleotides align to TRBD1. The CDR3 length is 17 residues. CDR1 and CDR2 from the germline V gene are SEHNR and FQNEAQ (reference sequence). J gave up 3 bases and V 1 base, and 10 bases lay outside the gene matches. The CDR3 bases are TGTGCCAGCAGCTTAGTAGGCAGGGGGCGCACGGACACTGAAGCTTTCTTT. Translated, it gives CASSLVGRGRTDTEAFF.

This chain links TRBV29-1 with TRBJ2-3; possibly TRBD1 for D (5 bases). CDR1 is SQVTM and CDR2 is ANQGSEA in the germline V gene. There are 14 residues in the CDR3. V lost 4 bases, J lost 1 base, and 12 bases lay in between. DNA for the CDR3: TGCAGCGTTGTGCTTGGGGCCCGCACAGATACGCAGTATTTT. Its protein is CSVVLGARTDTQYF.

The chain employs TRBV5-1 and TRBJ2-7; weak D call: TRBD2 (7 bases). Germline-derived CDR1 and CDR2 are SGHRS and YFSETQ. The germline V and J ends were trimmed by 0 bases and 6 bases, with 13 bases remaining between them. The CDR3 runs to 14 residues. The CDR3 DNA sequence: TGCGCCAGCAGCTTGGAGCAGGGGAGGGCCGAGCAGTACTTC. Translated, it gives CASSLEQGRAEQYF. The variable domain in full, completed from reference TRBV5-1 and TRBJ2-7, reads KAGVTQTPRYLIKTRGQQVTLSCSPISGHRSVSWYQQTPGQGLQFLFEYFSETQRNKGNFPGRFSGRQFSNSRSEMNVSTLELGDSALYLCASSLEQGRAEQYFGPGTRLTVT.